This T cell receptor (beta chain) appears in the sequencing data of a study of prognosis after radiotherapy for stage I lung cancer. Study-wide points: Reduced unique TCR clone counts were recorded after stereotactic body radiation therapy, with a median of around 10,000 versus 6,900.

At both of two time points, about 6 milliliters of peripheral blood were drawn. From germline, CDR1 is SEHNR and CDR2 FQNEAQ (reference sequence). Trimming cost V 2 bases and J 7 bases, with 9 bases left between them. The CDR3 covers 13 residues. The sample holds many counts of this clonotype. Its antigen is as yet unknown. Amplification of the TCR beta CDR3 (from genomic DNA) was done by two-round multiplex PCR. First-round PCR employed TRBV- and TRBJ-specific primers for each gene. TCRdb reprocessed the multiplex PCR reads with MiXCR, giving one entry per CDR3 protein. The sample lists nearly 25,000 distinct CDR3 sequences, under 40% occurring once.

The chain couples TRBV7-9 to TRBJ1-3, with D possibly TRBD1 on 6 matching bases. The receptor was isolated from a donor over 45 with non-small cell lung cancer. The starting material was PBMCs, obtained before or after stereotactic body radiation therapy (not recorded which). For the CDR3, the DNA is TGTGCCAGCAGCTTAAAGGGGGGCAACACCATATATTTT. It translates to CASSLKGGNTIYF. The entire variable domain, with the rest obtained from reference TRBV7-9 and TRBJ1-3, is as follows: DTGVSQNPRHKITKRGQNVTFRCDPISEHNRLYWYRQTLGQGPEFLTYFQNEAQLEKSRLLSDRFSAERPKGSFSTLEIQRTEQGDSAMYLCASSLKGGNTIYFGEGSWLTVV.